This TCR beta chain was sequenced for a study of blood T cells in healthy people across ages. General study points: Estimates based on one million T cells were treated as lower bounds. Relative to aged donors, long-lived donors carried more naive CD4+ cells and displayed higher diversity.

PCR was performed a second time for about 6 to 12 cycles using a sample-barcoded 5' primer and a J-beta primer mix. Researchers report that a template-switch adaptor with 12 random nucleotides tagged each cDNA molecule. TCRdb processed the 5' RACE reads anew with MiXCR; each CDR3 protein has one entry. Among more than 1,400,000 distinct CDR3 sequences, approximately 38% were seen once, and the ten largest hold 7.9%. Trimming stripped 4 bases from V and 8 bases from J, with 17 bases between. Germline V CDR1 and CDR2: DFQATT, SNEGSKA (reference sequence). CDR3 length: 13 amino acids. To note about this clonotype: Its antigen remains unknown.

This sequence joins TRBV20-1 and TRBJ1-2; tentatively, D is TRBD1 (5 bases). The sequence was obtained from a woman aged 18-35 years in good health. Source material: blood. The CDR3 is CSATRDSRGGYTF. The CDR3 region has the DNA TGCAGTGCTACGCGGGACTCTCGGGGCGGCTACACCTTC.